The 7 T cell receptor beta chains reported below all come from one sample, sequenced in a study of control samples from healthy donors and cancer patients. TCRdb keeps only in-frame clones here, not all; method: immunoSEQ multiplex PCR. The sample holds tens of thousands of clones, about 92% seen once. The sample taken for sequencing was PBMCs. The receptors come from a man aged 30 to 39 with colorectal cancer.

The chain couples TRBV4-3 to TRBJ2-5, with no clear D. The germline CDR1 and CDR2 sequences are LGHNA and YSLEER. CDR3 length: 13 amino acids. V was pared by 4 bases and J by 2 bases, with 8 bases between. CDR3 DNA sequence: TGCGCCAGCAGCCCGACCATTCAAGAGACCCAGTACTTC. This codes for CASSPTIQETQYF.

This chain links TRBV7-2 with TRBJ2-3; 11 bases align to TRBD2. Germline V gene sequence: CDR1 SGHTA, CDR2 FQGNSA. V dropped 3 bases and J dropped 6; count of bases not matched to a gene: 2. CDR3 length: 14 residues. The CDR3: CASSFSGGADTQYF. The CDR3 region has the DNA TGTGCCAGCAGCTTTAGCGGGGGGGCGGATACGCAGTATTTT.

The rearrangement joins TRBV5-1 to TRBJ1-6; D possibly corresponds to TRBD1 (5 bases). The CDR3 has 12 residues. The V gene's germline CDR1 is SGHRS and CDR2 YFSETQ. Trimming shortened V by 5 bases and J by 9 bases, and 9 bases separated the two germline ends. This chain's CDR3 is CASRTDSSPLHF. The CDR3 region has the DNA TGCGCCAGCAGGACCGACAGTTCACCCCTCCACTTT.

With respect to this clone: Compared with germline, one end of the junction differs, possibly owing to a read error. This sequence joins TRBV18 and TRBJ2-1; D might be TRBD2 (6 bases). CDR1 is KGHSH and CDR2 is LQKENI in the germline V gene. This CDR3 is built from 13 residues. DNA of the CDR3: TGTGCCAGCTCGCCCCCGGGACTCCCCCTTTCGATCTTC. Residues: CASSPPGLPLSIF.

The chain recombines TRBV9 with TRBJ2-2; 7 bases are a match to TRBD1. Trimming took 3 bases from V and 7 from J; bases not matched to a gene: 12. Germline CDR1 reads SGDLS; CDR2 reads YYNGEE. The CDR3 length is 16 residues. The CDR3 region has the DNA TGTGCCAGCAGCGCTACAGGGGACATAACGATCGGGGAGCTGTTTTTT. It encodes CASSATGDITIGELFF. The complete variable domain, with remaining parts taken from reference TRBV9 and TRBJ2-2, reads DSGVTQTPKHLITATGQRVTLRCSPRSGDLSVYWYQQSLDQGLQFLIQYYNGEERAKGNILERFSAQQFPDLHSELNLSSLELGDSALYFCASSATGDITIGELFFGEGSRLTVL.

The chain recombines TRBV19 with TRBJ2-3, with a weak D call TRBD1 (5 bases). This CDR3 is built from 14 residues. CDR1 and CDR2 (germline): LNHDA, SQIVND (reference sequence). Trimming removed 7 bases from V and 3 bases from J, with 14 bases in between. CDR3 DNA: TGTGCCAGTACTCTGCAGGGATGGACAGATACGCAGTATTTT. This codes for CASTLQGWTDTQYF. The full variable domain, its missing parts supplied by reference TRBV19 and TRBJ2-3, is DGGITQSPKYLFRKEGQNVTLSCEQNLNHDAMYWYRQDPGQGLRLIYYSQIVNDFQKGDIAEGYSVSREKKESFPLTVTSAQKNPTAFYLCASTLQGWTDTQYFGPGTRLTVL.

This chain links TRBV7-8 with TRBJ2-7; D not resolved. The J call may be mistaken, given a closer DNA end match to TRBJ2-5. Per the germline V gene, CDR1 is SGHVS and CDR2 is FQNEAQ. The CDR3 sequence is 11 residues long. The CDR3: CASSLVRTQYF. CDR3 nucleotides: TGTGCCAGCAGCTTAGTTCGGACCCAGTACTTC.